A selection of T cell receptor beta chains follows, all from one sample in a study of CD8 T cells in Susac syndrome. Using its own MiXCR run on the immunoSEQ multiplex PCR reads, TCRdb lists one record per CDR3 protein. The repertoire holds 150,000 to 200,000 distinct CDR3 sequences, with 80% to 95% as singletons. Sequenced material: CD4+ T cells from PBMCs. These receptors were obtained from a human donor in good health. The CDR3 runs from the conserved cysteine through the conserved F or W. A D gene is named only where the DNA matches it firmly. Clone size appears in some rows only: once, few, many, or a class for an expanded clone.

- TRBJ1-3 TRBD1 TRBV3-1 CASSQRGQGNTIYF TGTGCCAGCAGCCAAAGGGGGCAAGGAAACACCATATATTTT
- TRBJ2-2 TRBD1 TRBV7-3 CASRWTGGNTGELFF TGTGCCAGCAGGTGGACAGGGGGTAACACCGGGGAGCTGTTTTTT
- TRBJ1-1 - TRBV6-5 CASTSLLGGGTEAFF TGTGCCAGCACGAGCTTGTTAGGCGGGGGCACTGAAGCTTTCTTT
- TRBJ2-7 - TRBV18 CASSPPGFDEQYF TGTGCCAGCTCACCCCCGGGCTTCGACGAGCAGTACTTC
- TRBJ2-6 - TRBV27 CASSLWGPGANVLTF TGTGCCAGCAGTTTATGGGGCCCTGGGGCCAACGTCCTGACTTTC
- TRBJ2-1 - TRBV6-2/TRBV6-3 CASSQLHTVSSYNEQFF TGTGCCAGCAGTCAATTACACACGGTGAGCTCCTACAATGAGCAGTTCTTC
once TRBJ1-3 - TRBV20-1 CSARDPGTSGNTIYF TGCAGTGCTAGAGATCCCGGGACTTCTGGAAACACCATATATTTT
few TRBJ1-5 TRBD1 TRBV5-4 CASSFGTGGNQPQHF TGTGCCAGCAGCTTTGGTACAGGGGGCAATCAGCCCCAGCATTTT
- TRBJ1-1 - TRBV30 CAWTKDRNTEAFF TGTGCCTGGACCAAAGACCGAAACACTGAAGCTTTCTTT
- TRBJ1-6 - TRBV20-1 CSARAQHVNSPLHF TGCAGTGCTAGAGCCCAACACGTTAATTCACCCCTCCACTTT
- TRBJ1-5 - TRBV28 CASSPGQISNQPQHF TGTGCCAGCAGCCCGGGACAAATTAGCAATCAGCCCCAGCATTTT
- TRBJ2-2 - TRBV6-2/TRBV6-3 CASSYDSTGELFF TGTGCCAGCAGTTACGACAGCACCGGGGAGCTGTTTTTT
- TRBJ2-3 TRBD2 TRBV7-2 CASSSTSGGFRTDTQYF TGTGCCAGCAGCTCCACTAGCGGGGGCTTCCGCACAGATACGCAGTATTTT
- TRBJ2-5 TRBD1 TRBV9 CASSYRGWQETQYF TGTGCCAGCAGCTACAGGGGGTGGCAAGAGACCCAGTACTTC
- TRBJ1-3 TRBD1 TRBV28 CASSSGTVSGNTIYF TGTGCCAGCAGTTCCGGGACAGTCTCTGGAAACACCATATATTTT
once TRBJ1-1 TRBD1 TRBV29-1 CSVVPGQSEAFF TGCAGCGTTGTCCCGGGACAGTCTGAAGCTTTCTTT
- TRBJ2-5 - TRBV3-1 CASSQLLRSQETQYF TGTGCCAGCAGCCAACTCCTCCGTTCCCAAGAGACCCAGTACTTC
- TRBJ2-3 - TRBV6-5 CAASRGDTQYF TGTGCAGCTAGTAGGGGGGATACGCAGTATTTT
- TRBJ2-1 - TRBV5-1 CASSLEGTRGNNEQFF TGCGCCAGCAGCTTGGAGGGCACTCGGGGGAACAATGAGCAGTTCTTC
- TRBJ2-3 - TRBV4-3 CASSQDGPIPGPWTPTDTQYF TGCGCCAGCAGCCAAGATGGCCCTATTCCGGGACCCTGGACCCCCACAGATACGCAGTATTTT
- TRBJ2-2 TRBD1 TRBV9 CASSGWDRGRKNGELFF TGTGCCAGCAGCGGCTGGGACAGGGGGCGTAAGAACGGGGAGCTGTTTTTT
few TRBJ2-4 - TRBV7-2 CASSLLHSRNIQYF TGTGCCAGCAGCTTACTTCACAGCAGAAACATTCAGTACTTC
few TRBJ2-3 TRBD1 TRBV4-1 CASSQPGQRTDTQYF TGCGCCAGCAGCCAGCCGGGACAGCGCACAGATACGCAGTATTTT
- TRBJ2-7 - TRBV7-8 CASSLGLATRVATYEQYF TGTGCCAGCAGCTTAGGGCTTGCGACAAGGGTTGCCACCTACGAGCAGTACTTC
once TRBJ1-1 - TRBV14 CASSPRTGGGNTEAFF TGTGCCAGCAGCCCAAGAACGGGGGGAGGGAACACTGAAGCTTTCTTT
- TRBJ1-2 - TRBV9 CASSASPRRPRDGYTF TGTGCCAGCAGCGCCTCCCCAAGACGCCCCCGGGATGGCTACACCTTC
once TRBJ1-4 - TRBV7-2 CASSLGHSEKLFF TGTGCCAGCAGCTTAGGGCACAGCGAAAAACTGTTTTTT